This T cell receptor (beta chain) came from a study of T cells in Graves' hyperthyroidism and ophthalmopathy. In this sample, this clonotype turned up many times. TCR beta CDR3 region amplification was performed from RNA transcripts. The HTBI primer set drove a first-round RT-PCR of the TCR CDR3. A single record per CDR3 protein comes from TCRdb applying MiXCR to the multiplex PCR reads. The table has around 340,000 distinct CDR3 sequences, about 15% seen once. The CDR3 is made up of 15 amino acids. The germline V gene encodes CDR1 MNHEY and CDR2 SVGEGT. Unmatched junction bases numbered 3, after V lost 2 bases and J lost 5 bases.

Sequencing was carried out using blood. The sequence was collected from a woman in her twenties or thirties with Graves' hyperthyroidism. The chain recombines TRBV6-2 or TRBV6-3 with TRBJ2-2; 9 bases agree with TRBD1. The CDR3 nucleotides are TGTGCCAGCAGTTACCCAGGGACAGGGACCGGGGAGCTGTTTTTT. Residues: CASSYPGTGTGELFF.